The 4 T cell receptor beta chains given below trace back to one sample, sequenced in a study of blood T cell repertoires in COVID-19. Assay: immunoSEQ multiplex PCR; the TCRdb copy retains only in-frame clones and omits some. The table includes fewer than 200,000 clones, under 85% detected once. Sequencing was performed on peripheral blood. The receptors derive from a man aged 65 to 85 with acute or convalescent COVID-19.

In DNA form, the CDR3 reads TGTGCCATCAGCACACCGACAGGGGCTAATGAAAAACTGTTTTTT. Translated: CAISTPTGANEKLFF. The chain links TRBV10-3 to TRBJ1-4, with TRBD1 matching over 8 bases. The V gene's germline CDR1 is ENHRY and CDR2 SYGVKD. V lost 6 bases and J lost 3; bases outside the gene matches: 6. This CDR3 has 15 amino acids.

V and J are TRBV2 and TRBJ1-1; D gene unclear. V was cut by 4 bases and J by 0 bases, with 9 bases left in between. Germline-derived CDR1 and CDR2 are SNHLY and FYNNEI. CDR3 size: 14 residues. As DNA, the CDR3 is TGTGCCAGCAGTGGATGGCATCTGAACACTGAAGCTTTCTTT. It is translated as CASSGWHLNTEAFF.

CDR3 in DNA: TGCGCCAGCAGCTTGGGACGGTCAGGCTATGGCTACACCTTC. It codes for CASSLGRSGYGYTF. The rearrangement links TRBV5-1 to TRBJ1-2; D is unclear. CDR3 size: 14 residues. CDR1 and CDR2 (germline): SGHRS, YFSETQ. Trimming shortened V by 0 bases and J by 4 bases, and 10 bases separated the two germline ends. Full variable domain (remainder filled in from reference TRBV5-1 and TRBJ1-2): KAGVTQTPRYLIKTRGQQVTLSCSPISGHRSVSWYQQTPGQGLQFLFEYFSETQRNKGNFPGRFSGRQFSNSRSEMNVSTLELGDSALYLCASSLGRSGYGYTFGSGTRLTVV.

V usage is TRBV18 and J usage is TRBJ2-7; tentative D call: TRBD2 (6 bases). Trimming left V 0 bases short and J 4 bases short, with 7 bases between. The CDR3 spans 13 residues. The germline gives CDR1 KGHSH, CDR2 LQKENI. This CDR3 is CASSPPSGYEQYF. CDR3 nucleotide sequence: TGTGCCAGCTCACCACCGAGCGGGTACGAGCAGTACTTC.